This is a list of T cell receptor beta chains from one sample in a study of OX40 agonist ivuxolimab in advanced cancers. Clones were sequenced by immunoSEQ multiplex PCR, and TCRdb holds only the in-frame ones, with some missing. The table includes fewer than 50,000 clones, roughly 90% detected once. Sequenced here: CD4+ or CD8+ T cells sorted from blood, sampled in a trial of the OX40 agonist ivuxolimab. These receptors all come from an adult with an advanced solid tumor such as melanoma, head and neck, liver or kidney cancer. CDR3s include the opening cysteine and the closing phenylalanine or tryptophan. The order of the fields is J gene, D gene, V gene, clone size, CDR3 DNA, CDR3 protein. D genes are given only for firm matches. Some rows have no size entry. The others give once, few or many, or a class for an expanded clone.

TRBJ1-6,.,TRBV19,.,TGTGCCAGTAGTATAGGGAGGGCGAGGTCACCCCTCCACTTT,CASSIGRARSPLHF
TRBJ2-1,.,TRBV7-2,.,TGTGCCAGCAGCCCGACGACCCCAGGGATGGACAATGAGCAGTTCTTC,CASSPTTPGMDNEQFF
TRBJ1-1,.,TRBV9,.,TGTGCCAGCAGCGTCGGACCGAGGGTCGGGCAGGACACTGAAGCTTTCTTT,CASSVGPRVGQDTEAFF
TRBJ2-7,.,TRBV7-5,.,TGTGCCAGACTCCCGACAGGGGACTACGAGCAGTACTTC,CARLPTGDYEQYF
TRBJ2-1,TRBD1,TRBV10-3,.,TGTGCCACCGCTAGCGCCACAGGGGGCAATGAGCAGTTCTTC,CATASATGGNEQFF
TRBJ2-7,TRBD1,TRBV19,.,TGTGCCAGTAGTATATCCCCCGGACAGGGACTCTACGAGCAGTACTTC,CASSISPGQGLYEQYF
TRBJ1-6,.,TRBV6-1,.,TGTGCCAGCAGTACTGGGACAAATAATTCACCCCTCCACTTT,CASSTGTNNSPLHF
TRBJ1-2,.,TRBV5-4,.,TGTGCCAGCAGCTTGGGACAAGTCTATGGCTACACCTTC,CASSLGQVYGYTF
TRBJ1-1,.,TRBV19,few,TGTGCCAGTAGTCTTGACACTGAAGCTTTCTTT,CASSLDTEAFF
TRBJ1-2,.,TRBV7-2,once,TGTGCCAGCAGCTTAGTATCTAACAGCCCGGGCTACACCTTC,CASSLVSNSPGYTF
TRBJ1-5,.,TRBV5-1,.,TGCGCCAGCAGCTTGGGGACAGATAGCAATCAGCCCCAGCATTTT,CASSLGTDSNQPQHF
TRBJ1-1,.,TRBV7-7,.,TGTGCTAGCAGCCCGGACCGCTACACTGAAGCTTTCTTT,CASSPDRYTEAFF
TRBJ2-2,.,TRBV2,.,TGTGCCAGCAAGGCGGCAGCGAACACCGGGGAGCTGTTTTTT,CASKAAANTGELFF
TRBJ1-3,.,TRBV5-6,.,TGTGCCAGCAGCCGCGAAAACACCATATATTTT,CASSRENTIYF
TRBJ1-5,.,TRBV30,.,TGTGCCTGGAGTGTACCAGATGGGGGGTTGGGCAATCAGCCCCAGCATTTT,CAWSVPDGGLGNQPQHF
TRBJ1-1,TRBD1,TRBV19,.,TGTGCCAGTAGTATAGTCGGAGGGGGCCTAAATGAGGAAGCTTTCTTT,CASSIVGGGLNEEAFF
TRBJ2-3,TRBD2,TRBV11-3,few,TGTGCCAGCAGCTTTACTAGCGGGGGCCTCACAGATACGCAGTATTTT,CASSFTSGGLTDTQYF
TRBJ2-3,.,TRBV6-5,.,TGTGCCAGCAGTTACGGTGTAACGCAGTATTTT,CASSYGVTQYF
TRBJ2-7,TRBD1,TRBV13,.,TGTGCCAGCAGCGTTTGGGACAGAAGCTACGAGCAGTACTTC,CASSVWDRSYEQYF
TRBJ1-1,TRBD1,TRBV9,few,TGTGCCAGCAGCGCCCGGGACAGGGCAGGGACTGAAGCTTTCTTT,CASSARDRAGTEAFF
TRBJ1-1,TRBD1,TRBV19,.,TGTGCCAGTAACGACAGGGGGGCGAACACTGAAGCTTTCTTT,CASNDRGANTEAFF
TRBJ1-5,.,TRBV7-2,.,TGTGCCAGCAGCGGGCGGAACAATCAGCCCCAGCATTTT,CASSGRNNQPQHF
TRBJ2-1,TRBD2,TRBV11-3,.,TGTGCCAGCAGCTTAGCCAGTAGCGGGGGGTGGAATGAGCAGTTCTTC,CASSLASSGGWNEQFF
TRBJ1-1,.,TRBV7-2,.,TGTGCCAGCAGCTTAGTGAACAGTAACACTGAAGCTTTCTTT,CASSLVNSNTEAFF
TRBJ1-5,.,TRBV6-1,.,TGTGCCAGCAGTGAAGCCGCGGGGGCAGACCAGCCCCAGCATTTT,CASSEAAGADQPQHF
TRBJ2-5,.,TRBV2,.,TGTGCCAGCAGTGTATTTGCTAGCGAGGGGACCCAGTACTTC,CASSVFASEGTQYF
TRBJ2-5,.,TRBV7-9,.,TGTGCCAGCAGCTATACGCTAGAGACCCAGTACTTC,CASSYTLETQYF
TRBJ1-1,TRBD1,TRBV7-2,.,TGTGCCAGCAGCCCGGACAGGGATGACACTGAAGCTTTCTTT,CASSPDRDDTEAFF
TRBJ1-6,.,TRBV27,once,TGTGCCAGCAGCCGGGCCCTTTATACGGTTAATTCACCCCTCCACTTT,CASSRALYTVNSPLHF
TRBJ1-2,TRBD1,TRBV11-3,once,TGTGCCAGCAGCCGTCCCGGGACAGGGTTGGACTATGGCTACACCTTC,CASSRPGTGLDYGYTF
TRBJ1-5,.,TRBV19,few,TGTGCCAGTAAGTGGTCAGGCAATCAGCCCCAGCATTTT,CASKWSGNQPQHF
TRBJ2-7,.,TRBV11-3,.,TGTGCCAGCAGCTTAGTTATGAGCTCCTACGAGCAGTACTTC,CASSLVMSSYEQYF
TRBJ1-5,TRBD1,TRBV4-1,.,TGCGCCAGCAGTCTTCGGTCTCAGGGGGGAGATAGCAATCAGCCCCAGCATTTT,CASSLRSQGGDSNQPQHF
TRBJ1-1,TRBD1,TRBV7-2,.,TGTGCCAGCAGCCGGACAGGGGCGTTCGCTGAAGCTTTCTTT,CASSRTGAFAEAFF
TRBJ2-3,TRBD2,TRBV7-9,.,TGTGCCAGCAGCTTCCGGGGGGGGGATACGCAGTATTTT,CASSFRGGDTQYF
TRBJ2-3,TRBD2,TRBV7-2,.,TGTGCCAGCAACTGGCAGGATCTAGCGGGGGGTACGCAGTATTTT,CASNWQDLAGGTQYF
TRBJ1-1,.,TRBV4-2,.,TGTGCCAGCAGCCCCGACCCCGACAGGAACACTGAAGCTTTCTTT,CASSPDPDRNTEAFF
TRBJ1-2,TRBD1,TRBV5-4,.,TGTGCCAGCAGCTTGGACAGGGGGCTGCGCTACACCTTC,CASSLDRGLRYTF
TRBJ1-1,TRBD1,TRBV7-9,.,TGTGCCGGCTCGCTTACAGGGGGTGAAGCTTTCTTT,CAGSLTGGEAFF
TRBJ2-3,TRBD1,TRBV6-5,once,TGTGCCAGCACTCAGGGGGCTAGCACAGATACGCAGTATTTT,CASTQGASTDTQYF
TRBJ1-1,.,TRBV7-2,.,TGTGCCAGCAGCTGGGGGGCCAACACTGAAGCTTTCTTT,CASSWGANTEAFF
TRBJ1-5,.,TRBV6-6,.,TGTGCCAGCCTTTCCGGACAGAGCAATCAGCCCCAGCATTTT,CASLSGQSNQPQHF